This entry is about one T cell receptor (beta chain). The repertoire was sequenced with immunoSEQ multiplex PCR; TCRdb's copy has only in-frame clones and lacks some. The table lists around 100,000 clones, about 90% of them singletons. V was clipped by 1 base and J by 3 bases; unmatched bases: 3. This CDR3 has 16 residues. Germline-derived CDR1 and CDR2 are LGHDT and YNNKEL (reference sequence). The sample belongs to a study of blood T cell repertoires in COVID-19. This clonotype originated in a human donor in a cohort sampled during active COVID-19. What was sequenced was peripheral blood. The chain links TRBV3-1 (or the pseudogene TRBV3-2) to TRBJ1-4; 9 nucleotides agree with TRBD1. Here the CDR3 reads CASSQARQGANEKLFF. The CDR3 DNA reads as TGTGCCAGCAGCCAAGCCAGACAGGGGGCTAATGAAAAACTGTTTTTT.